Listed below are T cell receptor beta chains from one sample, sequenced in a study of T cell changes during pregnancy in multiple sclerosis. Assay: immunoSEQ multiplex PCR; the TCRdb copy retains only in-frame clones and omits some. The repertoire holds about 70,000 clones, with approximately 94% as singletons. The sequencing used peripheral blood, collected in the third trimester of pregnancy. The source is a female donor with multiple sclerosis, enrolled in a pregnancy study. Each CDR3 is given with its conserved first and last residue. Each record gives: CDR3 protein, CDR3 DNA, V gene, D gene, clone size, J gene, CDR3 length. The D gene is left open where the match is weak. The size field is filled for only some rows; it gives once, few, many or a size class.

CDR3 protein: CASRKEMWSSYNSPLHF
CDR3 DNA: TGTGCCAGCAGAAAAGAGATGTGGAGCTCCTATAATTCACCCCTCCACTTT
V gene: TRBV21-1
D gene: .
clone size: .
J gene: TRBJ1-6
CDR3 length: 17

CDR3 protein: CASSYQGQGSTDTQYF
CDR3 DNA: TGTGCCAGCAGTTACCAGGGACAGGGCAGCACAGATACGCAGTATTTT
V gene: TRBV27
D gene: TRBD1
clone size: once
J gene: TRBJ2-3
CDR3 length: 16

CDR3 protein: CASRPTGLPYEQYF
CDR3 DNA: TGTGCCAGTAGACCGACAGGCCTCCCCTACGAGCAGTACTTC
V gene: TRBV19
D gene: .
clone size: .
J gene: TRBJ2-7
CDR3 length: 14

CDR3 protein: CASSPGGGGGTQYF
CDR3 DNA: TGTGCCAGTAGTCCCGGGGGGGGCGGCGGGACCCAGTACTTC
V gene: TRBV19
D gene: TRBD2
clone size: .
J gene: TRBJ2-5
CDR3 length: 14

CDR3 protein: CASSQFAGLSGYTF
CDR3 DNA: TGCGCCAGCAGCCAATTCGCAGGTTTGTCTGGCTACACCTTC
V gene: TRBV4-3
D gene: .
clone size: .
J gene: TRBJ1-2
CDR3 length: 14

CDR3 protein: CASSQSGSGLNTEAFF
CDR3 DNA: TGTGCCAGCAGCCAGAGCGGTTCAGGCCTTAACACTGAAGCTTTCTTT
V gene: TRBV5-4
D gene: .
clone size: once
J gene: TRBJ1-1
CDR3 length: 16

CDR3 protein: CASSSQPPGTGGETQYF
CDR3 DNA: TGTGCCAGCAGCTCCCAGCCCCCTGGGACAGGGGGAGAGACCCAGTACTTC
V gene: TRBV7-3
D gene: TRBD1
clone size: .
J gene: TRBJ2-5
CDR3 length: 17

CDR3 protein: CATSRVLGAGTDTQYF
CDR3 DNA: TGTGCCACCAGCAGAGTATTGGGGGCTGGGACAGATACGCAGTATTTT
V gene: TRBV15
D gene: .
clone size: .
J gene: TRBJ2-3
CDR3 length: 16

CDR3 protein: CASSLSREHEQYF
CDR3 DNA: TGTGCCAGCAGCTTAAGCAGGGAACACGAGCAGTACTTC
V gene: TRBV7-3
D gene: .
clone size: .
J gene: TRBJ2-7
CDR3 length: 13

CDR3 protein: CASSRPGTGAQETQYF
CDR3 DNA: TGTGCCAGCTCACGTCCCGGGACAGGGGCTCAAGAGACCCAGTACTTC
V gene: TRBV18
D gene: TRBD1
clone size: .
J gene: TRBJ2-5
CDR3 length: 16

CDR3 protein: CAWRTGYNEQFF
CDR3 DNA: TGTGCCTGGAGGACGGGGTACAATGAGCAGTTCTTC
V gene: TRBV30
D gene: .
clone size: .
J gene: TRBJ2-1
CDR3 length: 12

CDR3 protein: CASTYRGLANYGYTF
CDR3 DNA: TGTGCCAGTACCTACAGGGGATTAGCTAACTATGGCTACACCTTC
V gene: TRBV19
D gene: TRBD1
clone size: .
J gene: TRBJ1-2
CDR3 length: 15

CDR3 protein: CAGGGGTLQSYTF
CDR3 DNA: TGTGCCGGAGGGGGGGGGACCCTTCAAAGCTACACCTTC
V gene: TRBV2
D gene: .
clone size: .
J gene: TRBJ1-2
CDR3 length: 13

CDR3 protein: CASGLEYGLGYTF
CDR3 DNA: TGTGCTAGTGGTTTGGAATACGGACTGGGCTACACCTTC
V gene: TRBV12-5
D gene: .
clone size: .
J gene: TRBJ1-2
CDR3 length: 13

CDR3 protein: CATGTGDSNQPQHF
CDR3 DNA: TGTGCCACTGGGACAGGGGATAGCAATCAGCCCCAGCATTTT
V gene: TRBV19
D gene: TRBD1
clone size: .
J gene: TRBJ1-5
CDR3 length: 14

CDR3 protein: CASSPTGPLYGYTF
CDR3 DNA: TGCGCCAGCAGCCCGACAGGGCCCCTATATGGCTACACCTTC
V gene: TRBV5-1
D gene: TRBD1
clone size: .
J gene: TRBJ1-2
CDR3 length: 14

CDR3 protein: CASSPEGNSGNTIYF
CDR3 DNA: TGTGCCAGCAGCCCCGAGGGAAACTCTGGAAACACCATATATTTT
V gene: TRBV7-6
D gene: .
clone size: .
J gene: TRBJ1-3
CDR3 length: 15

CDR3 protein: CARKDRGLIYGYTF
CDR3 DNA: TGTGCCCGGAAAGACAGGGGGCTAATCTATGGCTACACCTTC
V gene: TRBV30
D gene: TRBD1
clone size: .
J gene: TRBJ1-2
CDR3 length: 14

CDR3 protein: CASSLGGANTGELFF
CDR3 DNA: TGTGCCAGCAGCTTGGGGGGGGCCAACACCGGGGAGCTGTTTTTT
V gene: TRBV13
D gene: .
clone size: once
J gene: TRBJ2-2
CDR3 length: 15

CDR3 protein: CASSPGDRNYGYTF
CDR3 DNA: TGTGCCAGCAGCCCGGGGGACAGAAACTATGGCTACACCTTC
V gene: TRBV7-6
D gene: TRBD1
clone size: .
J gene: TRBJ1-2
CDR3 length: 14

CDR3 protein: CSVLDTGVRNEQFF
CDR3 DNA: TGCAGCGTTTTAGATACGGGAGTCCGCAATGAGCAGTTCTTC
V gene: TRBV29-1
D gene: .
clone size: .
J gene: TRBJ2-1
CDR3 length: 14

CDR3 protein: CASRFTSGGAAGSDTQYF
CDR3 DNA: TGTGCCAGCAGGTTCACTAGCGGGGGGGCAGCCGGGTCAGATACGCAGTATTTT
V gene: TRBV7-8
D gene: TRBD2
clone size: .
J gene: TRBJ2-3
CDR3 length: 18

CDR3 protein: CASSEDELGQETQYF
CDR3 DNA: TGTGCCAGCAGTGAAGATGAACTAGGACAAGAGACCCAGTACTTC
V gene: TRBV25-1
D gene: .
clone size: .
J gene: TRBJ2-5
CDR3 length: 15

CDR3 protein: CATSMLEKLFF
CDR3 DNA: TGTGCCACCAGCATGTTAGAAAAACTGTTTTTT
V gene: TRBV15
D gene: .
clone size: .
J gene: TRBJ1-4
CDR3 length: 11

CDR3 protein: CASLRDISFYGYTF
CDR3 DNA: TGTGCCAGCCTCCGGGACATTTCTTTCTATGGCTACACCTTC
V gene: TRBV6-1
D gene: .
clone size: .
J gene: TRBJ1-2
CDR3 length: 14

CDR3 protein: CASSLTRGSYEQYF
CDR3 DNA: TGTGCCAGCAGTTTAACTAGGGGGTCCTACGAGCAGTACTTC
V gene: TRBV6-5
D gene: .
clone size: .
J gene: TRBJ2-7
CDR3 length: 14

CDR3 protein: CSDKTGASTDTQYF
CDR3 DNA: TGCAGCGATAAGACAGGGGCGAGCACAGATACGCAGTATTTT
V gene: TRBV29-1
D gene: TRBD1
clone size: .
J gene: TRBJ2-3
CDR3 length: 14

CDR3 protein: CASSYRGGVGANVLTF
CDR3 DNA: TGTGCCAGCAGTTACCGGGGAGGGGTCGGGGCCAACGTCCTGACTTTC
V gene: TRBV6-6
D gene: TRBD2
clone size: .
J gene: TRBJ2-6
CDR3 length: 16

CDR3 protein: CASSVGLGYYEQYF
CDR3 DNA: TGTGCCAGCAGCGTGGGACTAGGGTACTACGAGCAGTACTTC
V gene: TRBV7-2
D gene: TRBD2
clone size: .
J gene: TRBJ2-7
CDR3 length: 14

CDR3 protein: CASSNSSGYEQYF
CDR3 DNA: TGTGCCAGCTCGAATTCGTCGGGCTACGAGCAGTACTTC
V gene: TRBV18
D gene: .
clone size: few
J gene: TRBJ2-7
CDR3 length: 13